The 21 T cell receptor beta chains below were found in one sample sequenced in a study of T cell changes during pregnancy in multiple sclerosis. Profiling relied on immunoSEQ multiplex PCR, and the TCRdb table lists in-frame clones only, not all of them. The profile shows some 45,000 clones, nearly 90% of them singletons. This sample comprised CD4+ T cells from peripheral blood mononuclear cells, obtained after pregnancy. The receptors originated from a female donor with multiple sclerosis, enrolled in a pregnancy study.

This clone was observed a single time. V is TRBV11-3 and J is TRBJ2-2; D might be TRBD2 (5 bases). The V gene lost 3 bases and the J gene lost 3 bases, with 11 bases spanning the gap. The CDR3 runs to 15 residues. Germline V gene data show CDR1 as SGHNT and CDR2 as YENEEA. CDR3: CASSFRGSDTGELFF. CDR3 coding DNA: TGTGCCAGCAGCTTCCGGGGTTCAGACACCGGGGAGCTGTTTTTT.

The rearrangement uses TRBV2 and TRBJ1-4; weak D call: TRBD1 (5 bases). Trimming shortened V by 6 bases and J by 7 bases, and 18 bases separated the two germline ends. CDR3 length equals 15 residues. Germline CDR1 reads SNHLY; CDR2 reads FYNNEI. The CDR3 sequence: CASRSQGGAGEKLFF. CDR3 DNA sequence: TGTGCCAGCAGGAGCCAGGGAGGGGCAGGTGAAAAACTGTTTTTT.

This chain uses TRBV13 with TRBJ2-7; possible D gene TRBD1, 6 bases. The CDR3 sequence is 12 residues long. The V gene lost 4 bases and the J gene lost 6 bases, with 10 bases spanning the gap. Germline V CDR1 and CDR2: PRHDT, FYEKMQ (reference sequence). CDR3: CASSSKGGEQYF. CDR3 bases: TGTGCCAGCAGCTCCAAAGGGGGCGAGCAGTACTTC.

V and J are TRBV15 and TRBJ1-1; 7 bases match TRBD1. CDR3 length equals 18 residues. V was pared by 3 bases and J by 8 bases, with 21 bases of the junction left unmatched. Germline V CDR1 and CDR2: LNHNV, YYDKDF (reference sequence). DNA for the CDR3: TGTGCCACCAGCAGGGAATCTTCCGACAGGGTTCCGGGAATGGAAGCTTTCTTT. Protein: CATSRESSDRVPGMEAFF.

This chain uses TRBV5-6 with TRBJ2-1, with TRBD2 matching 9 bases. CDR3 length: 15 amino acids. Germline CDR1 SGHDT, CDR2 YYEEEE. J gave up 3 bases and V 2 bases, and 3 bases lay outside the gene matches. CDR3 DNA: TGTGCCAGCAGCTTAGGGACTAGCTTCTACAATGAGCAGTTCTTC. Protein: CASSLGTSFYNEQFF.

This chain links TRBV6-6 with TRBJ2-7; TRBD2 matches at 8 bases. Germline V lookup: CDR1 MNHNY, CDR2 SVGAGI (reference sequence). V was pared by 3 bases and J by 5 bases, with 6 bases of the junction left unmatched. The CDR3 contains 14 residues. The CDR3 is CASSYLGGGNEQYF. The CDR3 region has the DNA TGTGCCAGCAGTTATCTCGGGGGGGGCAACGAGCAGTACTTC.

This chain joins TRBV6-5 and TRBJ1-5; D is uncertain. The CDR3 covers 15 residues. The germline V and J ends were trimmed by 4 bases and 4 bases, with 14 bases remaining between them. Per the germline V gene, CDR1 is MNHEY and CDR2 is SVGAGI. CDR3 amino acids: CASSSYGEGNQPQHF. CDR3 DNA: TGTGCCAGCAGTTCTTACGGGGAGGGAAATCAGCCCCAGCATTTT.

This clone was observed a few times. V gene TRBV6-5 combines with J gene TRBJ1-1; the D is unclear. Germline V gene lookup returns CDR1 MNHEY and CDR2 SVGAGI. V was cut by 5 bases and J by 10 bases, with 20 bases left in between. This CDR3 contains 14 residues. The chain's CDR3 is CASSGGVGRTLAFF. The CDR3, as DNA: TGTGCCAGCAGTGGCGGAGTGGGCCGGACTCTAGCTTTCTTT.

This clone was found a few times. J is TRBJ1-2 and V is TRBV7-2, with 10 bases aligning to TRBD1. V dropped 1 base and J dropped 1; count of bases not matched to a gene: 3. The CDR3 runs to 16 residues. Germline-derived CDR1 and CDR2 are SGHTA and FQGNSA. Written as DNA, the CDR3 is TGTGCCAGCAGCTTAGTAGGGACAGGGGATAACTATGGCTACACCTTC. Its translation is CASSLVGTGDNYGYTF.

The genes are TRBV9 and TRBJ2-3; 8 bases match TRBD2. Germline CDR1 and CDR2: SGDLS and YYNGEE. CDR3 length: 17 residues. The V gene end was trimmed by 0 bases and the J gene end by 2 bases; junction bases not matched to a gene: 8. The chain's CDR3 is CASSVEGGGILTDTQYF. The CDR3 nucleotides are TGTGCCAGCAGCGTAGAGGGCGGGGGGATTCTCACAGATACGCAGTATTTT.

The chain combines TRBV7-2 with TRBJ2-2, with D perhaps matching TRBD1 (6 bases). Between the trimmed V and J ends, which lost 8 bases and 4 bases, there was a span of 8 bases. The CDR3 sequence is 12 residues long. Germline assignment: CDR1 SGHTA and CDR2 FQGNSA. The CDR3 spells CASQGLTGELFF. The CDR3, as DNA: TGTGCCAGCCAGGGGCTCACCGGGGAGCTGTTTTTT. The full variable domain, with the rest looked up from reference TRBV7-2 and TRBJ2-2, is GAGVSQSPSNKVTEKGKDVELRCDPISGHTALYWYRQSLGQGLEFLIYFQGNSAPDKSGLPSDRFSAERTGGSVSTLTIQRTQQEDSAVYLCASQGLTGELFFGEGSRLTVL.

CDR3 bases: TGTGCCATCAGCGCGACAGGGAGAGAGACCCAGTACTTC. This codes for CAISATGRETQYF. The chain links TRBV10-3 to TRBJ2-5, with TRBD1 matching over 7 bases. This CDR3 region has 13 residues. CDR1 and CDR2 (germline): ENHRY, SYGVKD. Trimming cost V 6 bases and J 4 bases; bases outside gene matches: 5.

V gene TRBV5-4 combines with J gene TRBJ2-5, with D uncertain. This CDR3 is 12 amino acids long. V dropped 1 base and J dropped 3 bases, with 4 bases sitting between them. Germline CDR1 reads SGHNT; CDR2 reads YYREEE (reference sequence). This CDR3 is CASSLPEETQYF. CDR3 sequence (DNA): TGTGCCAGCAGCTTGCCCGAAGAGACCCAGTACTTC.

This clone was seen more than once but under ten times. The chain combines TRBV6-5 with TRBJ1-2; 9 bases match TRBD1. Germline-derived CDR1 and CDR2 are MNHEY and SVGAGI. The CDR3 is 13 amino acids. V trimming: 0 bases; J trimming: 8 bases; junction bases outside the gene matches: 1. CDR3 in DNA: TGTGCCAGCAGTTACTCCGGGACAGGGGGCTACACCTTC. Translation gives CASSYSGTGGYTF.

The V call is TRBV19, the J call TRBJ2-3; D is undetermined. Trimming stripped 5 bases from V and 5 bases from J, with 5 bases between. CDR3 size: 11 residues. The germline V gene encodes CDR1 LNHDA and CDR2 SQIVND (reference sequence). As DNA, the CDR3 is TGTGCCAGTAGTGTGAGAGATACGCAGTATTTT. It specifies CASSVRDTQYF.

This clone was seen only a few times. This chain links TRBV2 with TRBJ2-1; TRBD1 is a possible D gene (6 bases). This CDR3 is built from 12 residues. CDR1 and CDR2 (germline): SNHLY, FYNNEI. Deletions cut 6 bases from V and 4 bases from J, with 7 bases between. CDR3 nucleotides: TGTGCCAGCAGCGGACAGTACAATGAGCAGTTCTTC. Translating it yields CASSGQYNEQFF.

The gene calls are TRBV4-1 and TRBJ1-4, with 7 bases that match TRBD1. J lost 5 bases, V lost 0 bases, and 3 bases had no gene match. The CDR3 loop spans 15 amino acids. Per germline, CDR1 MGHRA and CDR2 YSYEKL. The CDR3 protein is CASSQEGGHNEKLFF. CDR3 DNA sequence: TGCGCCAGCAGCCAAGAAGGGGGCCACAATGAAAAACTGTTTTTT.

This clone was detected a few times. The sample has other DNA sequences that encode this CDR3 too. The V call is TRBV7-9, the J call TRBJ2-1; 11 positions match TRBD2. The CDR3 runs 16 residues. Germline V CDR1 and CDR2: SEHNR, FQNEAQ (reference sequence). V lost 0 bases, J lost 4 bases, and 2 bases stayed unmatched. The CDR3 here is CASSLALAGVYNEQFF. The DNA for the CDR3 is TGTGCCAGCAGCTTAGCACTAGCGGGGGTATACAATGAGCAGTTCTTC.

The V and J genes are TRBV6-6 and TRBJ2-5; 7 bases map to TRBD1. Per germline, CDR1 MNHNY and CDR2 SVGAGI (reference sequence). The V gene end was trimmed by 6 bases and the J gene end by 1 base; junction bases not matched to a gene: 5. The CDR3 totals 14 residues. CDR3 protein: CASRPAGGQETQYF. The DNA of the CDR3 is TGTGCCAGCAGGCCGGCAGGGGGCCAAGAGACCCAGTACTTC.

This clone turned up a few times. This rearrangement joins TRBV10-3 to TRBJ1-1; 8 nucleotides align to TRBD1. Germline-derived CDR1 and CDR2 are ENHRY and SYGVKD. The CDR3 runs to 13 residues. V lost 6 bases to trimming and J lost 11 bases; unmatched junction nucleotides: 11. This CDR3 reads CAISQGAREQAFF. DNA of the CDR3: TGTGCCATCAGCCAGGGGGCCCGGGAACAGGCTTTCTTT.

This sequence joins TRBV29-1 and TRBJ2-5; weak D call: TRBD2 (5 bases). The germline CDR1 and CDR2 sequences are SQVTM and ANQGSEA. Deletions cut 4 bases from V and 7 bases from J, with 13 bases between. The CDR3 extends over 12 amino acids. CDR3 sequence reads: CSVGSDGATQYF. In nucleotides, the CDR3 is TGCAGCGTTGGTAGCGACGGAGCGACCCAGTACTTC.